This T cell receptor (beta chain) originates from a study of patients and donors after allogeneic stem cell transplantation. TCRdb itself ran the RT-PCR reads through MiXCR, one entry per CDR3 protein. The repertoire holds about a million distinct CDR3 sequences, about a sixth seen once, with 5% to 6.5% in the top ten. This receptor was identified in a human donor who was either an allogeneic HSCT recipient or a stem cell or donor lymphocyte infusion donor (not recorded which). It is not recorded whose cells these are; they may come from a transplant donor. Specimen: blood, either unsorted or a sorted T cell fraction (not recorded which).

The chain's CDR3 is CASRHEGGAKVQFF. In DNA, the CDR3 is TGTGCCAGCAGACATGAGGGGGGGGCGAAGGTGCAGTTCTTC. The V and J genes are TRBV12-3 or TRBV12-4 and TRBJ2-1; a weak D match, TRBD2 (7 bases). The germline V and J ends were trimmed by 6 bases and 12 bases, with 21 bases remaining between them. This CDR3 has 14 residues.